This TCR beta chain was obtained from a study of T cell responses to AZD1222 COVID-19 vaccine. The CDR3 extends over 15 amino acids. Trimming shortened V by 0 bases and J by 6 bases, and 10 bases separated the two germline ends. Germline V gene lookup returns CDR1 SGDLS and CDR2 YYNGEE. Sequencing was performed with immunoSEQ multiplex PCR; in TCRdb, only in-frame clones are kept and a portion is missing. The sample carries approximately 170,000 clones, about 86% recorded once. Study-level points and caveats: Regions 160-218 and 743-854 held dominance among vaccine-associated CD4 TCRs, which spanned spike.

Of note for this clone: The antigen remains undetermined.

This chain links TRBV9 with TRBJ1-6; D perhaps matches TRBD1 (6 bases). The TCR was taken from an adult who received the AZD1222 COVID-19 vaccine. Sequenced here: peripheral blood, sampled 28 days after the second AZD1222 dose. This CDR3 reads CASSVGQGRNSPLHF. The DNA of the CDR3 is TGTGCCAGCAGCGTAGGGCAGGGGCGTAATTCACCCCTCCACTTT.